This TCR beta chain is drawn from a study of shared clonotypes between healthy human individuals. The germline V gene encodes CDR1 SGHRS and CDR2 YFSETQ. V lost 2 bases and J lost 7; bases outside the gene matches: 12. The CDR3 spans 18 residues. Repertoires were generated with immunoSEQ multiplex PCR, while TCRdb's copy carries only in-frame clones and drops some. The sample has roughly 1.5 million clones; around 98% are singletons. This TCR was recovered from a man in his thirties or forties in good health. Material for sequencing was naive CD4+ T cells sorted from blood. Subset specified: CD45RA+ positively selected. The gene calls are TRBV5-1 and TRBJ2-1; TRBD2 agrees at 13 bases. CDR3: CASSFGLAGDVDGNEQFF. The DNA of the CDR3 is TGCGCCAGCAGCTTCGGACTAGCGGGAGATGTGGATGGGAATGAGCAGTTCTTC.